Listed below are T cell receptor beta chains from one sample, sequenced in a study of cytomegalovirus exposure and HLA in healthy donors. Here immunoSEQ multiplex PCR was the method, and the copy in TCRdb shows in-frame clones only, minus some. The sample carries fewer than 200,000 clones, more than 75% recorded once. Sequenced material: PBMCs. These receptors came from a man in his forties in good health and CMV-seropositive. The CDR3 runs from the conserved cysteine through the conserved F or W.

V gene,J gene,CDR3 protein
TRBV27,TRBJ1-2,CASSQPGQGSRGYTF
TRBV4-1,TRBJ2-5,CASSQEGTGGETQYF
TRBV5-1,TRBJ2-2,CASSLVAGARTGELFF
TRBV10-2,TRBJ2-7,CASSESTITSGRYSYEQYF
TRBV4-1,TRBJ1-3,CASSPPQGTGNTIYF
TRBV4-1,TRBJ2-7,CASSQGDRGLWEQYF
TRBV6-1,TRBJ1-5,CASSFGQGHQPQHF
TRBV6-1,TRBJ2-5,CASSEVGKQETQYF
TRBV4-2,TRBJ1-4,CASRSTGTGNEKLFF
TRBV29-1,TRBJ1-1,CSGGQTNTEAFF
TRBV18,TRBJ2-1,CASSPVQPAGEQFF
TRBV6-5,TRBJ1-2,CASSGTGYGYTF
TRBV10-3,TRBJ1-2,CAITPRQTGTGGLYGYTF
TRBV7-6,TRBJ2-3,CASSLRSSGFSTDTQYF
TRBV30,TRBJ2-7,CAWSGGQGLEQYF
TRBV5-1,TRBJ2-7,CASSLEGAYEQYF
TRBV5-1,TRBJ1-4,CASSLDGREAEKLFF
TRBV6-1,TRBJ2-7,CASSAQTGDSYEQYF
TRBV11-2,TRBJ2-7,CASSLEQGGVDEQYF
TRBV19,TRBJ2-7,CASSKGTDEQYF
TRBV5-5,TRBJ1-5,CASSLVRDRGSTRQPQHF
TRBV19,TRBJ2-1,CASSITSHSYNEQFF
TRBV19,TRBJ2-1,CASSTNPTGQLSYNEQFF
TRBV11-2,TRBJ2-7,CASSLGGGGPGGEQYF
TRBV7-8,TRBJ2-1,CASSLPRSGGRPYNEQFF
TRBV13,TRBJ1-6,CASSLRRLNNSPLHF
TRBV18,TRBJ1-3,CASSPRGQSSGNTIYF
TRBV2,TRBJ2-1,CASSPLAGSYNEQFF
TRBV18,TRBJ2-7,CASSPGASGPYEQYF
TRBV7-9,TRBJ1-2,CSSSVSGTENGYTF
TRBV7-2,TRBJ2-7,CASSSPGQGAYEQYF
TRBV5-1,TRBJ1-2,CASSREGLYGYTF
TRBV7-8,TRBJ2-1,CASSLVSPSGRNYNEQFF
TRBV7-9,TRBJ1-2,CASSLLGVGYTF
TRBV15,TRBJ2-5,CATSRVKETQYF
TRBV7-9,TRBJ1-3,CASSRPGLSGNTIYF
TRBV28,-,CASRETSASSYEQYF
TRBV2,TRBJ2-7,CASSEQGPSYEQYF
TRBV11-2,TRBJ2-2,CASSSQGSMDTGELFF
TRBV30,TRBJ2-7,CAWGRGQGVYEQYF
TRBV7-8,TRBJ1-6,CASSLATGGGSPLHF
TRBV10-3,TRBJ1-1,CAIRQGNEAFF
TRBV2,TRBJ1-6,CASSTRDRTNNSPLHF
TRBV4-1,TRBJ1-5,CASSQDRGDQPQHF
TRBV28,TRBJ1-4,CASIGPGTAGKKLFF